These 26 T cell receptor beta chains were all obtained from the same sample, sequenced in a study of blood T cell repertoires in COVID-19. Clones were read by immunoSEQ multiplex PCR, and TCRdb kept only the in-frame ones, dropping some. Here the sample spans about 97,000 clones, approximately 91% being singletons. What was sequenced was peripheral blood. The receptor set was obtained from a man younger than 30 with acute or convalescent COVID-19.

The chain employs TRBV3-1 (or the pseudogene TRBV3-2) and TRBJ2-5; the D gene is possibly TRBD2 (5 bases). Germline CDR1 is LGHDT and CDR2 is YNNKEL (reference sequence). CDR3 length: 17 residues. Trimming removed 0 bases at V and 1 base at J, with 15 bases between. The CDR3 bases are TGTGCCAGCAGCCAAGAAGGGTGGCGACTACCCCAAGAGACCCAGTACTTC. Amino acid sequence: CASSQEGWRLPQETQYF.

The J gene is TRBJ2-1, the V gene TRBV30, with D maybe TRBD1 (6 bases). Per the germline V gene, CDR1 is GTSNPN and CDR2 is SVGIG (reference sequence). CDR3 size: 15 residues. V was trimmed by 3 bases and J by 3 bases, leaving 15 bases between them. CDR3 nucleotides: TGTGCCTGGAGGCCGAGGACAGAGATCTACAATGAGCAGTTCTTC. It is translated as CAWRPRTEIYNEQFF.

The chain links TRBV5-1 to TRBJ2-1; D is possibly TRBD2 (7 bases). Germline-derived CDR1 and CDR2 are SGHRS and YFSETQ. The CDR3 covers 21 residues. Deletions cut 1 base from V and 1 base from J, with 27 bases between. The CDR3 DNA reads TGCGCCAGCAGCTTGACCGTGACAGGTAGAAATCCGGGAGGATCCTACAATGAGCAGTTCTTC. It yields the protein CASSLTVTGRNPGGSYNEQFF.

The chain is built from TRBV15 and TRBJ1-2; unclear D gene. Trimming removed 0 bases at V and 7 bases at J, with 6 bases between. This CDR3 has 12 amino acids. Looked up from germline, CDR1 is LNHNV and CDR2 is YYDKDF (reference sequence). CDR3 DNA: TGTGCCACCAGCAGAGACGGGTTTGGCTACACCTTC. Translation: CATSRDGFGYTF.

The chain recombines TRBV27 with TRBJ1-5, with TRBD1 as a possible D gene (6 bases). From germline, CDR1 is MNHEY and CDR2 SMNVEV (reference sequence). The CDR3 contains 15 residues. Trimming shortened V by 3 bases and J by 3 bases, and 12 bases separated the two germline ends. CDR3 region: CASSLAGQPNQPQHF. For the CDR3, the DNA is TGTGCCAGCAGTTTGGCAGGACAGCCCAATCAGCCCCAGCATTTT.

This clone was detected once. The rearrangement uses TRBV19 and TRBJ2-7, with D tentatively TRBD2 (6 bases). Germline V gene lookup returns CDR1 LNHDA and CDR2 SQIVND (reference sequence). The CDR3 contains 15 residues. V lost 5 bases, J lost 4 bases, and 18 bases lay in between. The CDR3 coding sequence is TGTGCCAGTAGTGGAGGAGGGCAGGGATTTTACGAGCAGTACTTC. It encodes CASSGGGQGFYEQYF.

This chain links TRBV19 with TRBJ1-6; D may be TRBD1 (6 bases). Germline CDR1 reads LNHDA; CDR2 reads SQIVND (reference sequence). This CDR3 spans 15 amino acids. V lost 6 bases, J lost 9 bases, and 18 bases lay in between. For the CDR3, the DNA is TGTGCCAGTAGCCTAGGACAGCCTGGCGGTTCACCCCTCCACTTT. Amino acids: CASSLGQPGGSPLHF.

This rearrangement joins TRBV5-1 to TRBJ2-1; D is possibly TRBD1 (6 bases). Trimming removed 2 bases at V and 0 bases at J, with 21 bases between. Germline lookup yields CDR1 SGHRS and CDR2 YFSETQ. CDR3 length: 19 amino acids. CDR3 coding DNA: TGCGCCAGCAGCTTCTCCGCCAGGGGATCCGTAAGCTCCTACAATGAGCAGTTCTTC. Its translation is CASSFSARGSVSSYNEQFF.

This clone was seen only once. The J gene is TRBJ1-1, the V gene TRBV19; D not resolved. Germline V CDR1 and CDR2: LNHDA, SQIVND (reference sequence). The CDR3 covers 14 residues. The germline V and J ends were trimmed by 0 bases and 5 bases, with 10 bases remaining between them. CDR3 bases: TGTGCCAGTAGTATAGATCGTTTGTCGACTGAAGCTTTCTTT. Encoded protein: CASSIDRLSTEAFF.

CDR3 DNA: TGTGCCAGCTCACCATTACCCGGAGGGGCGATAAAAAACATTCAGTACTTC. Amino acids: CASSPLPGGAIKNIQYF. The rearrangement links TRBV18 to TRBJ2-4, with D possibly TRBD2 on 6 matching bases. Per germline, CDR1 KGHSH and CDR2 LQKENI. There are 17 residues in the CDR3. V lost 2 bases and J lost 4, with 18 bases in between. The full variable domain, its missing parts supplied by reference TRBV18 and TRBJ2-4, is NAGVMQNPRHLVRRRGQEARLRCSPMKGHSHVYWYRQLPEEGLKFMVYLQKENIIDESGMPKERFSAEFPKEGPSILRIQQVVRGDSAAYFCASSPLPGGAIKNIQYFGAGTRLSVL.

The chain joins TRBV30 to TRBJ2-5, with 8 bases matching TRBD2. This CDR3 has 16 residues. Trimming cost V 2 bases and J 4 bases; bases outside gene matches: 12. The germline V gene has CDR1 GTSNPN and CDR2 SVGIG (reference sequence). CDR3 DNA sequence: TGTGCCTGGAGTTCTCGAGGACTAGCTGTGGTAGAGACCCAGTACTTC. This sequence encodes CAWSSRGLAVVETQYF.

This chain links TRBV6-5 with TRBJ1-1; maybe TRBD1 (5 bases). CDR1 is MNHEY and CDR2 is SVGAGI in the germline V gene. Trimming pared 4 bases from V and 5 bases from J, leaving 14 bases between. The length of the CDR3 is 14 residues. The CDR3 protein is CASSSPGTRTEAFF. CDR3 coding DNA: TGTGCCAGCAGTTCGCCGGGGACTAGGACTGAAGCTTTCTTT.

As to this clone: Other DNA sequences in the sample encode the same CDR3. The CDR3 DNA is TGTGCCAGCAGCCCGGGACAGGGGGGTCAGCCCCAGCATTTT. It translates to CASSPGQGGQPQHF. This chain uses TRBV11-2 with TRBJ1-5, with TRBD1 identical over 11 bases. CDR1 and CDR2 from the germline V gene are SGHAT and FQNNGV. The length of the CDR3 is 14 residues. The V segment lost 5 bases and the J segment 6 bases; nucleotides outside the gene matches: 3. The whole variable domain, filled in from reference TRBV11-2 and TRBJ1-5, reads EAGVAQSPRYKIIEKRQSVAFWCNPISGHATLYWYQQILGQGPKLLIQFQNNGVVDDSQLPKDRFSAERLKGVDSTLKIQPAKLEDSAVYLCASSPGQGGQPQHFGDGTRLSIL.

The gene calls are TRBV5-1 and TRBJ2-3; 10 nucleotides match TRBD2. This CDR3 has 16 residues. Germline V gene data show CDR1 as SGHRS and CDR2 as YFSETQ. V lost 4 bases and J lost 2; bases outside the gene matches: 7. In nucleotides, the CDR3 is TGCGCCAGCAGCCTCCTGGGGACTAGCGTCACAGATACGCAGTATTTT. The encoded protein is CASSLLGTSVTDTQYF.

The chain couples TRBV4-1 to TRBJ2-3; D may be TRBD1 (5 bases). In germline, CDR1 is MGHRA, CDR2 YSYEKL. V lost 0 bases to trimming and J lost 6 bases, with 10 bases between them. The CDR3 is 14 residues long. The CDR3 DNA follows: TGCGCCAGCAGCCAAGAGAAAGGGGTGGATACGCAGTATTTT. Translating gives CASSQEKGVDTQYF.

V is TRBV18 and J is TRBJ2-7, with D perhaps TRBD2 (6 bases). The V and J ends lost 3 bases and 4 bases respectively, with 19 bases between them. CDR1 is KGHSH, CDR2 LQKENI, per germline. This CDR3 has 16 residues. The CDR3 nucleotides are TGTGCCAGCTCACCTGAAAGGGGTGAAGGGACTTACGAGCAGTACTTC. Its translation is CASSPERGEGTYEQYF.

The chain carries TRBV27 and TRBJ1-2, with a weak D call TRBD1 (5 bases). In germline, CDR1 is MNHEY, CDR2 SMNVEV (reference sequence). Trimming left V 6 bases short and J 2 bases short, with 10 bases between. The CDR3 is made up of 13 amino acids. CDR3 protein: CASRPSGNYGYTF. The CDR3 nucleotides read TGTGCCAGCAGGCCTTCAGGGAACTATGGCTACACCTTC.

CDR3 sequence: CASSLDRPGVSTEAFF. The CDR3 region has the DNA TGTGCCAGCAGTCTTGATCGACCAGGGGTGAGCACTGAAGCTTTCTTT. The rearrangement links TRBV27 to TRBJ1-1, with D possibly matching TRBD1 (6 bases). CDR1 is MNHEY, CDR2 SMNVEV, per germline (reference sequence). Trimming cost V 5 bases and J 4 bases, with 20 bases left between them. The CDR3 is 16 amino acids.

V gene TRBV18 combines with J gene TRBJ1-2, with 8 bases matching TRBD1. Germline loops: CDR1 KGHSH, CDR2 LQKENI. This CDR3 is built from 16 residues. V dropped 0 bases and J dropped 5; count of bases not matched to a gene: 8. CDR3 protein: CASSPPFRQGAYGYTF. CDR3 in DNA: TGTGCCAGCTCACCACCGTTCAGGCAGGGGGCGTATGGCTACACCTTC.

The rearrangement joins TRBV24-1 to TRBJ2-1; 7 bases align to TRBD1. The germline V gene has CDR1 KGHDR and CDR2 SFDVKD. Germline trimming cut 9 bases from V and 4 bases from J; bases unmatched to any gene: 5. CDR3 length: 13 residues. DNA for the CDR3: TGTGCCACCGCCGGGACAGCATACAATGAGCAGTTCTTC. Amino acids: CATAGTAYNEQFF.

This rearrangement joins TRBV9 to TRBJ1-3, with D uncertain. The CDR3 runs 16 residues. The V end lost 0 bases, the J end lost 4 bases, and 14 bases lay between the germline ends. Germline CDR1 SGDLS, CDR2 YYNGEE. In DNA, the CDR3 is TGTGCCAGCAGCGTAGACGTCATACCTATGGGAAACACCATATATTTT. Translating it yields CASSVDVIPMGNTIYF.

The chain has TRBV19 and TRBJ2-1, with 7 bases lining up with TRBD1. The CDR3 loop spans 16 amino acids. Germline values: CDR1 LNHDA, CDR2 SQIVND (reference sequence). The V and J ends lost 5 bases and 4 bases, in that order; junction bases with no gene match: 11. The CDR3 region is CASSEITGDFYNEQFF. The CDR3 bases are TGTGCCAGTAGTGAGATAACAGGGGATTTTTACAATGAGCAGTTCTTC. The full variable domain, in which reference TRBV19 and TRBJ2-1 provide the parts outside the CDR3, is DGGITQSPKYLFRKEGQNVTLSCEQNLNHDAMYWYRQDPGQGLRLIYYSQIVNDFQKGDIAEGYSVSREKKESFPLTVTSAQKNPTAFYLCASSEITGDFYNEQFFGPGTRLTVL.

The V call is TRBV6-2 or TRBV6-3, the J call TRBJ2-7; 15 nucleotides match TRBD2. The ends lost 4 bases at V and 4 bases at J; junction bases unmatched: 5. CDR3 length equals 16 residues. Germline CDR1 is MNHEY and CDR2 is SVGEGT. The CDR3 is CASSSGTSGRRYEQYF. Here the CDR3 DNA reads TGTGCCAGCAGTTCTGGGACTAGCGGGAGGAGGTACGAGCAGTACTTC.

The gene calls are TRBV18 and TRBJ1-2; D possibly corresponds to TRBD1 (6 bases). The CDR3 covers 16 residues. The V end was cut by 3 bases, the J end by 0 bases, with 14 bases between. Germline-derived CDR1 and CDR2 are KGHSH and LQKENI. This CDR3 is CASSPIGQRPNYGYTF. CDR3 DNA sequence: TGTGCCAGCTCACCGATTGGACAGCGTCCTAACTATGGCTACACCTTC.

The chain is built from TRBV7-6 and TRBJ2-7; perhaps TRBD2 as D (5 bases). The germline V and J ends were trimmed by 5 bases and 6 bases, with 14 bases remaining between them. The germline CDR1 and CDR2 sequences are SGHVS and FNYEAQ. The CDR3 length is 13 residues. The CDR3 sequence is CASSPSGVGEQYF. The CDR3 bases are TGTGCCAGCAGCCCCTCCGGGGTCGGCGAGCAGTACTTC.

The chain employs TRBV30 and TRBJ1-5, with 10 bases matching TRBD1. Per the germline V gene, CDR1 is GTSNPN and CDR2 is SVGIG (reference sequence). Losses at the gene ends were 5 bases for V and 3 bases for J; bases not matched to a gene: 7. There are 15 residues in the CDR3. The CDR3 loop is CAWAPGQGPNQPQHF. CDR3 bases: TGTGCCTGGGCACCGGGACAGGGGCCCAATCAGCCCCAGCATTTT.